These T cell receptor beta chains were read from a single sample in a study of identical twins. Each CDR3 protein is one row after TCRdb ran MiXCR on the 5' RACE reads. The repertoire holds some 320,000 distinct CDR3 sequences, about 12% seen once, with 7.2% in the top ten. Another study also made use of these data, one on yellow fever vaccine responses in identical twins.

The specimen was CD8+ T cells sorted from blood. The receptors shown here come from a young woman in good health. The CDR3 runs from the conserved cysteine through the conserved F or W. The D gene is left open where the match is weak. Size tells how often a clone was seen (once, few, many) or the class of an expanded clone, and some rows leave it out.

CDR3 DNA: TGTGCCAGCAGCCCAGAGGCAGGGCGGGGCCCCACCTACAATGAGCAGTTCTTC; CDR3 protein: CASSPEAGRGPTYNEQFF; clone size: few; V gene: TRBV11-1; J gene: TRBJ2-1; D gene: NA
CDR3 DNA: TGTGCCAGCAGACCTCCCCTCAGGGTCGGGCCCCACAATGAGCAGTTCTTC; CDR3 protein: CASRPPLRVGPHNEQFF; clone size: NA; V gene: TRBV7-9; J gene: TRBJ2-1; D gene: NA
CDR3 DNA: TGTGCCAGCGGGGCAGTGTTAGCAGGGGAGACCCAGTACTTC; CDR3 protein: CASGAVLAGETQYF; clone size: NA; V gene: TRBV7-9; J gene: TRBJ2-5; D gene: NA
CDR3 DNA: TGTGCCAGCAGCCAAGATAGGGACCCAAACAATGAGCAGTTCTTC; CDR3 protein: CASSQDRDPNNEQFF; clone size: few; V gene: TRBV3-1; J gene: TRBJ2-1; D gene: NA
CDR3 DNA: TGTGCCAGCATCCTTCGGTACGGGGGCGGGGAGACCCAGTACTTC; CDR3 protein: CASILRYGGGETQYF; clone size: NA; V gene: TRBV5-8; J gene: TRBJ2-5; D gene: NA
CDR3 DNA: TGTGCCAGCAGTCCGTTACGAAGGGGCAGGAGCCAATACGAGCAGTACTTC; CDR3 protein: CASSPLRRGRSQYEQYF; clone size: few; V gene: TRBV28; J gene: TRBJ2-7; D gene: NA
CDR3 DNA: TGCAGTGCTAGGCCCCGGGACAACACAGATACGCAGTATTTT; CDR3 protein: CSARPRDNTDTQYF; clone size: NA; V gene: TRBV20-1; J gene: TRBJ2-3; D gene: NA
CDR3 DNA: TGCAGCGTTGGGGGACTAGCGGAATACAATGAGCAGTTCTTC; CDR3 protein: CSVGGLAEYNEQFF; clone size: many; V gene: TRBV29-1; J gene: TRBJ2-1; D gene: TRBD2
CDR3 DNA: TGCGCCAGCAGCCAACAGCGGGGGGGGAACACCGGGGAGCTGTTTTTT; CDR3 protein: CASSQQRGGNTGELFF; clone size: few; V gene: TRBV4-1; J gene: TRBJ2-2; D gene: TRBD2
CDR3 DNA: TGTGCCAGCAGCTCAGAACAGGGGCCCACAGATACGCAGTATTTT; CDR3 protein: CASSSEQGPTDTQYF; clone size: few; V gene: TRBV13; J gene: TRBJ2-3; D gene: TRBD1
CDR3 DNA: TGTGCCAGCAGCGCCCGGGGCAGATCCACAGATACGCAGTATTTT; CDR3 protein: CASSARGRSTDTQYF; clone size: NA; V gene: TRBV5-5; J gene: TRBJ2-3; D gene: NA
CDR3 DNA: TGTGCCAGCAGCTTAGCGTCAGCACCGTCAAATGAGCAGTTCTTC; CDR3 protein: CASSLASAPSNEQFF; clone size: few; V gene: TRBV7-6; J gene: TRBJ2-1; D gene: NA
CDR3 DNA: TGTGCCACCAGAGGGGGCACAGATACGCAGTATTTT; CDR3 protein: CATRGGTDTQYF; clone size: many; V gene: TRBV12-3/TRBV12-4; J gene: TRBJ2-3; D gene: NA
CDR3 DNA: TGCGCCAGCAGCCAAGAGACGCGGCGGGAAGGCTACACCTTC; CDR3 protein: CASSQETRREGYTF; clone size: many; V gene: TRBV4-1; J gene: TRBJ1-2; D gene: NA
CDR3 DNA: TGTGCCAGCAGCCAAGATCGGATAGCCCCAACGAATACGCAGTATTTT; CDR3 protein: CASSQDRIAPTNTQYF; clone size: once; V gene: TRBV4-2; J gene: TRBJ2-3; D gene: NA
CDR3 DNA: TGTGCCAGCAGTTCTAGCGGGGGGGCCACAGATACGCAGTATTTT; CDR3 protein: CASSSSGGATDTQYF; clone size: many; V gene: TRBV6-4; J gene: TRBJ2-3; D gene: TRBD2
CDR3 DNA: TGTGCCAGCCGCCGGACTAGCGGGAATGAGCAGTTCTTC; CDR3 protein: CASRRTSGNEQFF; clone size: few; V gene: TRBV27; J gene: TRBJ2-1; D gene: TRBD2
CDR3 DNA: TGTGCCAGCAGCTCAGGACAGGGTAACGAACTTAGCACAGATACGCAGTATTTT; CDR3 protein: CASSSGQGNELSTDTQYF; clone size: few; V gene: TRBV3-1; J gene: TRBJ2-3; D gene: TRBD1
CDR3 DNA: TGTGCCAGCAGTTTAGTAGCGAACCAAGAGACCCAGTACTTC; CDR3 protein: CASSLVANQETQYF; clone size: NA; V gene: TRBV28; J gene: TRBJ2-5; D gene: NA
CDR3 DNA: TGTGCCAGCAGTTACCGACCCGGGGATACGCAGTATTTT; CDR3 protein: CASSYRPGDTQYF; clone size: many; V gene: TRBV6-2/TRBV6-3; J gene: TRBJ2-3; D gene: NA
CDR3 DNA: TGTGCTAGTGGACTACGACGGGCCACAGATACGCAGTATTTT; CDR3 protein: CASGLRRATDTQYF; clone size: few; V gene: TRBV12-5; J gene: TRBJ2-3; D gene: NA
CDR3 DNA: TGCGCCAGCACTCGGGAGGGCAGCACCGGGGAGCTGTTTTTT; CDR3 protein: CASTREGSTGELFF; clone size: few; V gene: TRBV10-2; J gene: TRBJ2-2; D gene: TRBD2
CDR3 DNA: TGTGCCAGCAGCGTAGAGCTAGCGGGGGCCTACAATGAGCAGTTCTTC; CDR3 protein: CASSVELAGAYNEQFF; clone size: NA; V gene: TRBV9; J gene: TRBJ2-1; D gene: TRBD2
CDR3 DNA: TGTGCCAGCAGTGAAGCGCTTATGACAGGACTCTATGGCTACACCTTC; CDR3 protein: CASSEALMTGLYGYTF; clone size: NA; V gene: TRBV2; J gene: TRBJ1-2; D gene: NA
CDR3 DNA: TGTGCCAGCAGCCAAGACGGAGGTCGGGGGTCGGGAGATACGCAGTATTTT; CDR3 protein: CASSQDGGRGSGDTQYF; clone size: many; V gene: TRBV4-2; J gene: TRBJ2-3; D gene: NA
CDR3 DNA: TGCAGTGCTCCTCCCGACCCGAGCTCCTACAATGAGCAGTTCTTC; CDR3 protein: CSAPPDPSSYNEQFF; clone size: few; V gene: TRBV20-1; J gene: TRBJ2-1; D gene: NA
CDR3 DNA: TGTGCCAGCACCCTGGACTGGGGCAATGAGCAGTTCTTC; CDR3 protein: CASTLDWGNEQFF; clone size: many; V gene: TRBV5-5; J gene: TRBJ2-1; D gene: NA
CDR3 DNA: TGTGCCACCCACGGGGGGTCCTACAATGAGCAGTTCTTC; CDR3 protein: CATHGGSYNEQFF; clone size: few; V gene: TRBV12-3/TRBV12-4; J gene: TRBJ2-1; D gene: TRBD2
CDR3 DNA: TGTGCCAGCAGCGGGGGGGGTGGAGTTTACGAGCAGTACTTC; CDR3 protein: CASSGGGGVYEQYF; clone size: few; V gene: TRBV7-2; J gene: TRBJ2-7; D gene: TRBD2
CDR3 DNA: TGTGCCAGCAGCGTAGCAGTGACTCACGAGCAGTACTTC; CDR3 protein: CASSVAVTHEQYF; clone size: few; V gene: TRBV9; J gene: TRBJ2-7; D gene: NA
CDR3 DNA: TGTGCCAGCAGAGATAGTCCAGGGGGCCGGGAGACCCAGTACTTC; CDR3 protein: CASRDSPGGRETQYF; clone size: NA; V gene: TRBV6-1; J gene: TRBJ2-5; D gene: TRBD1
CDR3 DNA: TGTGCCAGCAGTTTGACGGGATTCAACTATGGCTACACCTTC; CDR3 protein: CASSLTGFNYGYTF; clone size: few; V gene: TRBV28; J gene: TRBJ1-2; D gene: NA
CDR3 DNA: TGTGCCAGCAGCTTACATGGGAACAGTAATGGCAAAAACATTCAGTACTTC; CDR3 protein: CASSLHGNSNGKNIQYF; clone size: few; V gene: TRBV13; J gene: TRBJ2-4; D gene: NA
CDR3 DNA: TGCAGCGTTGTTAAAGCATCTGAGCAGTTCTTC; CDR3 protein: CSVVKASEQFF; clone size: many; V gene: TRBV29-1; J gene: TRBJ2-1; D gene: NA
CDR3 DNA: TGTGCCAGCAGTCCCCGGGACAGGGCCTACGAGCAGTACTTC; CDR3 protein: CASSPRDRAYEQYF; clone size: NA; V gene: TRBV6-1; J gene: TRBJ2-7; D gene: TRBD1